This T cell receptor (beta chain) was documented in a study of T cell responses to AZD1222 COVID-19 vaccine. Study-wide results and caveats: Regions left unmutated in variants are reportedly the target of nearly half of spike-specific TCRs. Vaccination with two AZD1222 doses was followed by a rise in Spike-specific TCR breadth and depth.

Losses at the gene ends were 3 bases for V and 4 bases for J; bases not matched to a gene: 11. This CDR3 region has 17 residues. The germline V gene encodes CDR1 KGHSH and CDR2 LQKENI. Doses given second, at about 4 or about 12 weeks, were pooled. On this clone itself: Its antigen is as yet unknown.

TCRdb's copy holds only in-frame clones and misses some; the assay was immunoSEQ multiplex PCR. The data contain 60,000 to 90,000 clones, about nine tenths of them singletons. The gene calls are TRBV18 and TRBJ1-3; TRBD1 aligns across 8 bases. The specimen comprised peripheral blood, sampled 28 days after the second AZD1222 dose. This receptor was taken from an adult who received the AZD1222 COVID-19 vaccine. Here the CDR3 reads CASSPPGQATRGNTIYF. The CDR3 region has the DNA TGTGCCAGCTCACCGCCGGGACAGGCGACAAGAGGAAACACCATATATTTT.